Below, 17 T cell receptor beta chains from the same sample are listed, as sequenced in a study of T-cell memory formation after mild COVID-19. MiXCR was run by TCRdb on the 5' RACE reads, yielding one entry per CDR3 protein. The sample consists of some 62,000 distinct CDR3 sequences, about a tenth of them appearing once. Sequenced: PBMCs or a T cell subset sorted from them (not recorded which). The receptors here all came from a man aged 18 to 30 who had mild COVID-19 (a few samples of this study predate the infection). Cell type and time point are not known.

This clonotype was recorded at least ten times. V usage is TRBV12-3 or TRBV12-4 and J usage is TRBJ1-6, with 10 bases lining up with TRBD1. The CDR3 extends over 15 amino acids. J was trimmed by 9 bases and V by 7 bases; bases with no gene match: 9. The CDR3 region has the DNA TGTGCCAGCACCTTAGACGGGACAGGGGCTTCACCCCTCCACTTT. The encoded protein is CASTLDGTGASPLHF.

The chain carries TRBV24-1 and TRBJ2-7, with unresolved D. V lost 1 base and J lost 2, with 14 bases in between. Germline V gives CDR1 KGHDR, CDR2 SFDVKD. This CDR3 has 16 residues. CDR3 nucleotides: TGTGCCACCAGTGATTTTCGGTCCCTTAGTGCCTACGAGCAGTACTTC. Its protein is CATSDFRSLSAYEQYF.

This clonotype was observed many times. The V call is TRBV5-1, the J call TRBJ2-3; D gene ambiguous. In germline, CDR1 is SGHRS, CDR2 YFSETQ. Trimming cost V 0 bases and J 2 bases, with 7 bases left between them. The CDR3 runs 14 residues. For the CDR3, the DNA is TGCGCCAGCAGCTTGGTCGGGCCCACAGATACGCAGTATTTT. Translation gives CASSLVGPTDTQYF.

Many counts were recorded for this clonotype. The chain recombines TRBV2 with TRBJ2-2, with 7 nucleotides matching TRBD1. CDR1 and CDR2 (germline): SNHLY, FYNNEI. J lost 6 bases, V lost 5 bases, and 9 bases had no gene match. The CDR3 loop spans 15 amino acids. The CDR3 spells CASSREGQVSGELFF. The CDR3 DNA reads as TGTGCCAGCAGTAGGGAAGGACAGGTTTCCGGGGAGCTGTTTTTT.

This clonotype was counted between two and nine times. The V and J genes are TRBV7-2 and TRBJ2-2, with D perhaps TRBD1 (6 bases). The CDR3 extends over 13 amino acids. The V end lost 3 bases, the J end lost 6 bases, and 8 bases lay between the germline ends. Per the germline V gene, CDR1 is SGHTA and CDR2 is FQGNSA. The CDR3 is CASSFQGPGELFF. The CDR3 nucleotides are TGTGCCAGCAGCTTTCAGGGGCCCGGGGAGCTGTTTTTT.

This clonotype was seen repeatedly, ten times or more. The V call is TRBV10-3, the J call TRBJ2-3, with D unclear. The V end was cut by 6 bases, the J end by 5 bases, with 6 bases between. From germline, CDR1 is ENHRY and CDR2 SYGVKD. CDR3 length: 11 amino acids. CDR3 in DNA: TGTGCCATCAGAGTTGTAGATACGCAGTATTTT. The encoded protein is CAIRVVDTQYF.

This clonotype has more than one count but fewer than ten. This chain joins TRBV7-2 and TRBJ2-1; no clear D. The CDR3 consists of 13 residues. Germline values: CDR1 SGHTA, CDR2 FQGNSA. V shed 6 bases and J shed 4 bases, with 10 bases lying between them. The chain's CDR3 is CASSRAAYNEQFF. The CDR3 region has the DNA TGTGCCAGCAGTCGGGCTGCGTACAATGAGCAGTTCTTC.

The sample holds a few counts of this clonotype. The chain combines TRBV20-1 with TRBJ2-3; tentatively, D is TRBD1 (5 bases). Trimming took off 6 bases at V and 0 bases at J, with 16 bases between the two ends. This CDR3 is 15 amino acids long. Per the germline V gene, CDR1 is DFQATT and CDR2 is SNEGSKA (reference sequence). The CDR3 reads CSAPRQISSTDTQYF. CDR3 nucleotides: TGCAGTGCACCTAGACAGATTTCTAGCACAGATACGCAGTATTTT.

This chain links TRBV4-1 with TRBJ2-6; D is ambiguous. The CDR3 has 15 amino acids. V lost 1 base to trimming and J lost 2 bases, with 6 bases between them. Germline V gene lookup returns CDR1 MGHRA and CDR2 YSYEKL. The CDR3 loop is CASSQGAAGANVLTF. In DNA, the CDR3 is TGCGCCAGCAGCCAAGGCGCGGCTGGGGCCAACGTCCTGACTTTC.

Here the CDR3 reads CASSPLSGGTDTQYF. The CDR3 nucleotides read TGTGCCAGCAGTCCCCTGTCCGGGGGCACAGATACGCAGTATTTT. The V and J genes are TRBV2 and TRBJ2-3, with a possible D match to TRBD2 (5 bases). V lost 5 bases, J lost 1 base, and 13 bases lay in between. CDR1 is SNHLY, CDR2 FYNNEI, per germline. The CDR3 is 15 residues long.

This clonotype was counted a few times. This chain joins TRBV6-6 and TRBJ1-5; a weak D match, TRBD1 (5 bases). CDR3 length: 14 residues. Germline CDR1 is MNHNY and CDR2 is SVGAGI (reference sequence). Between the trimmed V and J ends, which lost 2 bases and 3 bases, there was a span of 8 bases. DNA of the CDR3: TGTGCCAGCAGTTACAGGGGTCACAATCAGCCCCAGCATTTT. Its protein product is CASSYRGHNQPQHF.

This clonotype was detected ten times or more. The chain employs TRBV7-2 and TRBJ2-1; possibly TRBD1 for D (5 bases). This CDR3 is 12 amino acids long. Between the trimmed V and J ends, which lost 9 bases and 10 bases, there was a span of 16 bases. Germline CDR1 and CDR2: SGHTA and FQGNSA. CDR3 nucleotide sequence: TGTGCCAGTTCCAGGGAATTGCGGGAGCAGTTCTTC. Protein: CASSRELREQFF.

V gene TRBV7-8 combines with J gene TRBJ2-6; D possibly corresponds to TRBD1 (6 bases). V was pared by 5 bases and J by 0 bases, with 11 bases between. The CDR3 covers 16 residues. In germline, CDR1 is SGHVS, CDR2 FQNEAQ. The CDR3: CASSVQGNSGANVLTF. CDR3 coding DNA: TGTGCCAGCAGCGTTCAGGGGAACTCTGGGGCCAACGTCCTGACTTTC.

There are many counts of this clonotype. V gene TRBV20-1 combines with J gene TRBJ2-7; D is ambiguous. The CDR3 has 13 residues. The ends were cut back, 3 bases at V and 3 bases at J, with 12 bases in the middle. In germline, CDR1 is DFQATT, CDR2 SNEGSKA (reference sequence). The CDR3 is CSASTPADYEQYV. CDR3 nucleotide sequence: TGCAGTGCTAGTACTCCAGCCGACTACGAGCAGTACGTC.

This clonotype was observed a few times. The chain employs TRBV5-1 and TRBJ2-7; TRBD1 might be the D (5 bases). Looked up from germline, CDR1 is SGHRS and CDR2 is YFSETQ. This CDR3 spans 15 amino acids. Between the trimmed V and J ends, which lost 0 bases and 5 bases, there was a span of 15 bases. The CDR3 sequence is CASSLEGQGSDEQYV. DNA of the CDR3: TGCGCCAGCAGCTTGGAAGGGCAGGGCAGCGACGAGCAGTACGTC.

The V call is TRBV15, the J call TRBJ2-5; D is uncertain. In germline, CDR1 is LNHNV, CDR2 YYDKDF (reference sequence). The CDR3 runs 11 residues. V was cut by 5 bases and J by 2 bases, with 3 bases left in between. CDR3 protein: CATSFQETQYF. In DNA form, the CDR3 reads TGTGCCACCAGCTTTCAAGAGACCCAGTACTTC.

This clonotype has ten or more counts. V gene TRBV7-2 combines with J gene TRBJ2-2, with 7 bases lining up with TRBD2. The CDR3 length is 14 residues. Unmatched junction bases numbered 5, after V lost 5 bases and J lost 5 bases. Germline lookup yields CDR1 SGHTA and CDR2 FQGNSA. The CDR3: CASSPTGGTGELFF. In nucleotides, the CDR3 is TGTGCCAGCAGCCCGACGGGGGGAACCGGGGAGCTGTTTTTT.